Detailed here is one TCR beta chain. This clone was seen only a few times. Its cognate antigen has yet to be identified. No per-base quality is available; no much larger clone lies one base away. This specimen belongs to a study of beta chain features in type 1 diabetes (dated by TCRdb to about 2018). Concerning the study at large: No differences in mean age, gender distribution, total cell number or subset yield were found between patients and healthy donors. Across all samples, approximately 98,000,000 sorted cells were examined, and cell number per subset correlated strongly with RNA yield. Regulatory and stem cell-like memory subsets were isolated from only 8 patients and about eight healthy donors, whereas naive and central memory subsets came from all 28 donors. The study compared TCRB repertoires of sorted circulating CD4+ T cell subsets between recently diagnosed type 1 diabetes patients and matched healthy donors. Study-wide conclusions, independent of this receptor: PCR might favor shorter templates, but patient and control samples were amplified and corrected together, so any skew would affect both groups equally. Because small numbers of individuals were included in the HLA sub-analyses, any influence of HLA type on TCRB rearrangement was left unresolved. At VDJ recombination sites, patients with type 1 diabetes made fewer insertions and deleted more nucleotides, a pattern implying thymic rearrangement abnormalities. Naive, central memory and regulatory TCRB repertoires appeared to be more similar among patients than among healthy donors. A moderate but significant shortening of TCRB CDR3 length was observed in type 1 diabetes patients in all four CD4+ subsets. Sequencing cDNA rather than genomic DNA could over-represent highly expressing activated cells, although activation and CD3 levels did not differ between groups.

V loses 6 bases of germline sequence and J loses 4 bases, and the interval between the two ends is 15 bases. The CDR3 measures 13 amino acids from cysteine to phenylalanine. Just CDR3 DNA is preserved here, 39 bases in frame from base 1. As encoded in the germline V gene, CDR1 is SQVTM while CDR2 is ANQGSEA. Each donor gave one peripheral blood draw, averaging roughly 120 mL, which was collected into heparinised tubes. A BD FACSAria II and a panel including CD45RO, CCR7, CD25, CD127, CD95 and CD27 were used to sort naive, central memory, regulatory and stem cell-like memory CD4+ T cells. Every sorted population had a purity above 95%. Right away, PBMCs were isolated by Lymphoprep density gradient centrifugation and were stained directly, with no culture step. So that batch effects would be minimized, each experiment stained and sorted samples in pairs, pairing one healthy donor with one patient. The entire amount of isolated RNA was reverse transcribed using the High Capacity cDNA Reverse Transcription Kit, so the sequenced TCRB transcripts were expressed ones. Deep immunoSEQ sequencing was applied to naive, central memory and regulatory T cell samples, giving an average of around 4 million total reads per sample. After sorted cells were lysed in RLT buffer, RNA was extracted with DNase-treated RNeasy Micro or Mini kits, with the choice depending on cell number. Each cell subset was processed separately to prevent cross-contamination, with patient and healthy donor samples processed together. The immunoSEQ multiplex PCR was used to amplify TCRB sequences from cDNA, generating 87-bp fragments that spanned the CDR3 region. Sequencing of the amplicons was performed on the Illumina HiSeq platform. Concerning the study's data processing: Synthetic template baselines were used to correct PCR bias computationally, reads within Hamming distance 2 were collapsed, and singletons that could not be merged were discarded. Reads were aligned to IMGT to assign V, D and J genes, CDR3 length, and insertions or deletions at six rearrangement sites. Within each subset, clonotype counts were normalized to sorted cell number, after which true diversity and Gini coefficients were computed with the tcR R package. Repertoire sharing was quantified using the overlap coefficient calculated on TCRB nucleotide sequences. Out-of-frame TCRB sequences from naive cells were analyzed as a proxy for the pre-selection repertoire. TCRdb stores this immuneACCESS table with in-frame sequences only. Part of the clones is absent; in the studies checked, under half of the shortfall reflects unresolved V genes, and no reason is known for the rest. V, J and clone size are taken as reported in that table, and D and trimming were inferred from the DNA itself. The sample contains about 280,000 clones, roughly 15% of them found a single time. Roughly 0.015% of the sample goes to the ten largest clones.

This sequence uses TRBV29-1 and TRBJ1-2; the D segment cannot be called with confidence. The sample comprised naive CD4+ T cells from blood. Read against the paper, the sample's cell subset or site label means: true naive CD4+ T cells. The clonotype comes from a young man with type 1 diabetes. The nucleotides are TGCAGCGTCGCGATTACGGGAGGCTATGGCTACACCTTC. This gives the protein CSVAITGGYGYTF.